This T cell receptor (beta chain) was sequenced in a study of radiation and T cells in renal cell carcinoma. Broader study findings: Top tumor clonotypes rose in blood 2 weeks post-radiation, then contracted. Pretreatment tumor biopsies were lacking, so baseline clonotypes are unknown.

The time point is: blood 2 weeks post-SBRT. Treatment meaning: 15 Gy SBRT to primary tumor, nephrectomy 4 weeks later. After SBRT, blood was collected at 2 and 4 weeks, plus baseline. The patient's renal cell carcinoma had clear cell pathology. Here immunoSEQ multiplex PCR was the method, and the copy in TCRdb shows in-frame clones only, minus some. Of about 60,000 clones in the sample, around 78% were seen once. A remark on this clone: Its antigen is as yet unknown.

Germline assignment: CDR1 MGHRA and CDR2 YSYEKL. The CDR3 totals 18 residues. The junction had 5 bases not matched to a gene; V was cut back by 1 base and J by 4 bases. The sequence was collected from a man between 60 and 75 years old with renal cell carcinoma. The chain recombines TRBV4-1 with TRBJ2-2, with TRBD2 matching over 14 bases. The material was blood, obtained from a patient whose treatment included radiotherapy and nephrectomy. The DNA of the CDR3 is TGCGCCAGCAGCCAAGGGGGACTAGCGGGAGTCGGCACCGGGGAGCTGTTTTTT. Its translation: CASSQGGLAGVGTGELFF.